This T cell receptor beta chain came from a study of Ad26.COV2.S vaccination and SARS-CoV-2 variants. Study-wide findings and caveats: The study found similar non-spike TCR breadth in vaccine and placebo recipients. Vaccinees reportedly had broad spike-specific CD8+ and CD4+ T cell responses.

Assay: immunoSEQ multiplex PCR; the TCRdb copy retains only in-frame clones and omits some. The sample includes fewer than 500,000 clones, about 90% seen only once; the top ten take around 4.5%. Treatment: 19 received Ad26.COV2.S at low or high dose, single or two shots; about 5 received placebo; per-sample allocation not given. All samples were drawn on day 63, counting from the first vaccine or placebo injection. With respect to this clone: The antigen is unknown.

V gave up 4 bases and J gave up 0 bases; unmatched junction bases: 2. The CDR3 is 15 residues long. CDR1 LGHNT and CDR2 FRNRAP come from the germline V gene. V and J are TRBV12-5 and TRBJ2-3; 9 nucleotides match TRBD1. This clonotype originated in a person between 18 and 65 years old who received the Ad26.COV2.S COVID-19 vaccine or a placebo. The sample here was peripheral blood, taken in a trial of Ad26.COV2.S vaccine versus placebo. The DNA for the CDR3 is TGTGCTAGTGGTTCCGGGACAGGGAGCACAGATACGCAGTATTTT. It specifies CASGSGTGSTDTQYF.